The rows below give T cell receptor beta chains drawn from one sample of a study of identical twins. TCRdb re-called the 5' RACE reads through MiXCR, storing one row per CDR3 protein. The data hold a few hundred thousand distinct CDR3 sequences, with about 15% observed a single time. The same specimen was also included in a second study, on yellow fever vaccine responses in identical twins.

The sequenced sample was CD4+ T cells sorted from blood. The receptor set was obtained from a woman aged 18 to 35 in good health. CDR3s include the opening cysteine and the closing phenylalanine or tryptophan. D genes are given only for firm matches. Only part of the rows carry a size: once, few, many, or a class if the clone is expanded.

>TRBJ2-1|TRBV12-3/TRBV12-4|many|-
TGTGCCAGCACCTTGGACGCCTACAATGAGCAGTTCTTC
CASTLDAYNEQFF
>TRBJ1-1|TRBV29-1|many|-
TGCAGCGTTTCCGGACAGATGAACACTGAAGCTTTCTTT
CSVSGQMNTEAFF
>TRBJ2-7|TRBV29-1|few|-
TGCAGCGTTGAAGTCGGAGGGTTGGACTACGAGCAGTACTTC
CSVEVGGLDYEQYF
>TRBJ2-5|TRBV2|few|-
TGTGCCAGCAGAGATCAGGGTTTCGACCAAGAGACCCAGTACTTC
CASRDQGFDQETQYF
>TRBJ2-1|TRBV27|many|-
TGTGCCAGCAGTCCAAGGACAGTGAGCGATGAGCAGTTCTTC
CASSPRTVSDEQFF
>TRBJ2-1|TRBV5-1|-|-
TGCGCCAGCAGCTTGGCAGGGTTTTCTTCCAATGAGCAGTTCTTC
CASSLAGFSSNEQFF
>TRBJ1-4|TRBV27|-|-
TGTGCCAGCAGTTTGCAGGGCCCGAATGAAAAACTGTTTTTT
CASSLQGPNEKLFF
>TRBJ2-5|TRBV24-1|few|-
TGTGCCACCAGTGACCCTCTACAAGGCCGGGAGACCCAGTACTTC
CATSDPLQGRETQYF
>TRBJ2-3|TRBV11-2|few|-
TGTGCCAGCAGCCCAGGGGGGGGGAACACAGATACGCAGTATTTT
CASSPGGGNTDTQYF
>TRBJ2-7|TRBV6-5|-|TRBD1
TGTGCCAGCAGTTGGACGACAGGGTCTGCGCAGTACTTC
CASSWTTGSAQYF
>TRBJ1-5|TRBV12-3/TRBV12-4|-|-
TGTGCCAGCAGCCTAGGGGGTAGTGGCAATCAGCCCCAGCATTTT
CASSLGGSGNQPQHF
>TRBJ2-7|TRBV12-3/TRBV12-4|-|TRBD2
TGTGCCAGCAGTTCGACTAGCCCCTACGAGCAGTACTTC
CASSSTSPYEQYF
>TRBJ2-3|TRBV7-3|-|TRBD1
TGTGCCAGCAGCCGTGACAGGGTAGAGTTGACGCAGTATTTT
CASSRDRVELTQYF
>TRBJ1-6|TRBV4-2|many|TRBD1
TGTGCCAGCTGTAACGGACAGGGCTATAATTCACCCCTCCACTTT
CASCNGQGYNSPLHF
>TRBJ2-4|TRBV20-1|few|TRBD1
TGCAGTGCTAGAGATGTGGGACAGGGGGTTATAGCCCCCAAAAACATTCAGTACTTC
CSARDVGQGVIAPKNIQYF
>TRBJ2-1|TRBV3-1|-|TRBD1
TGTGCCAGCAGCCAAGCCGACAGGGAGTCGATCTTC
CASSQADRESIF
>TRBJ2-7|TRBV5-5|-|-
TGTGCCAGCAGCCCTGGACTCACTAGCTCCGAGCAGTACTTC
CASSPGLTSSEQYF